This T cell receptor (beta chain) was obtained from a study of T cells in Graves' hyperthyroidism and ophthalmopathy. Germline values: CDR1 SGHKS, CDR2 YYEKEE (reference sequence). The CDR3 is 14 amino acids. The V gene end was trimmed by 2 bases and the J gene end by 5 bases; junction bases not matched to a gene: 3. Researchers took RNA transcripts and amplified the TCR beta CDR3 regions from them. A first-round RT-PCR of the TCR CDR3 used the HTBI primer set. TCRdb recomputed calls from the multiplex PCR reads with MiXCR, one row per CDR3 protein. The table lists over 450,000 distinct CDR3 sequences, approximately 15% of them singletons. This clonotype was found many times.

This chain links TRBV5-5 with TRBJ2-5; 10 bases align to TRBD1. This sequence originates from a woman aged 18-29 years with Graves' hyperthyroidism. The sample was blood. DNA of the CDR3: TGTGCCAGCAGCTTACGACAGGGGGCTGAGACCCAGTACTTC. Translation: CASSLRQGAETQYF.